Following are 5 T cell receptor beta chains from one sample sequenced in a study of post-analysis software for immune sequencing data. Carried by the TCR beta cDNA libraries were unique molecular identifiers. TCRdb reanalysed the PCR reads using MiXCR and keeps one entry per CDR3 protein. The table lists about 810,000 distinct CDR3 sequences, around 50% of them singletons, with around 4.5% in the top ten. These receptors lack a known antigen. Study conclusions and caveats: Roughly 5 TRBV segments, TRBV5-6, TRBV5-1 and TRBV20-1 among them, were found more frequent in patients than controls.

The specimen sequenced was blood. These receptors were obtained from a girl aged 5-17 years with multiple sclerosis.

The chain employs TRBV12-3 or TRBV12-4 and TRBJ2-3; D is perhaps TRBD2 (6 bases). The V and J ends lost 3 bases and 2 bases respectively, with 15 bases between them. CDR3 size: 16 residues. The CDR3 sequence: CASSLGGAVLTDTQYF. The CDR3 nucleotides are TGTGCCAGCAGTTTGGGAGGCGCGGTCCTCACAGATACGCAGTATTTT.

This clonotype came up a few times. The V call is TRBV11-2, the J call TRBJ1-2; TRBD1 aligns across 10 bases. Unmatched junction bases numbered 10, after V lost 5 bases and J lost 4 bases. The germline gives CDR1 SGHAT, CDR2 FQNNGV. The CDR3 is made up of 16 amino acids. The CDR3 nucleotides are TGTGCCAGCAGCACCCTCCGACAGGGGGCTGGCTATGGCTACACCTTC. Its translation is CASSTLRQGAGYGYTF.

The rearrangement joins TRBV7-2 to TRBJ2-3; 7 bases are shared with TRBD2. There are 17 residues in the CDR3. V trimming: 2 bases; J trimming: 4 bases; junction bases outside the gene matches: 12. The germline gives CDR1 SGHTA, CDR2 FQGNSA. The CDR3: CASSLPAGGRDADTQYF. The DNA for the CDR3 is TGTGCCAGCAGCTTACCCGCTGGCGGGAGAGACGCAGATACGCAGTATTTT.

The rearrangement uses TRBV6-6 and TRBJ2-3; D might be TRBD1 (6 bases). The CDR3 runs to 12 residues. The germline V and J ends were trimmed by 11 bases and 1 base, with 10 bases remaining between them. Germline V gene sequence: CDR1 MNHNY, CDR2 SVGAGI (reference sequence). The CDR3 protein is CAGKGGTDTQYF. As DNA, the CDR3 is TGTGCCGGAAAGGGGGGCACAGATACGCAGTATTTT.

This clonotype showed up many times. The rearrangement uses TRBV20-1 and TRBJ2-7, with TRBD2 matching 9 bases. The CDR3 is made up of 16 amino acids. Trimming took 5 bases from V and 4 from J; bases not matched to a gene: 15. Germline-derived CDR1 and CDR2 are DFQATT and SNEGSKA (reference sequence). The CDR3 loop is CSAGLNPGLAAYEQYF. CDR3 DNA: TGCAGTGCTGGACTAAACCCGGGACTAGCAGCATACGAGCAGTACTTC.